What follows are 3 T cell receptor beta chains derived from one specimen sequenced in a study of cytomegalovirus exposure and HLA in healthy donors. Amplification used 60 Vbeta primers and 13 Jbeta primers. Clones were read by immunoSEQ multiplex PCR, and TCRdb kept only the in-frame ones, dropping some. Among about 180,000 clones listed, more than 70% were seen once. Sequencing was done on a sample of PBMCs. The receptors here all came from a man aged 30 to 45 in good health and CMV-seronegative.

The chain uses TRBV19 and TRBJ2-2, with a weak D call TRBD2 (6 bases). V gave up 8 bases and J gave up 8 bases, with 9 bases separating them. CDR3 length equals 11 residues. Germline assignment: CDR1 LNHDA and CDR2 SQIVND (reference sequence). The CDR3 reads CASSGAGELFF. CDR3 nucleotide sequence: TGTGCCAGTTCGGGAGCGGGGGAGCTGTTTTTT.

The chain carries TRBV11-2 and TRBJ2-3, with 12 positions matching TRBD2. J was trimmed by 7 bases and V by 4 bases; bases with no gene match: 9. Per germline, CDR1 SGHAT and CDR2 FQNNGV. The CDR3 is made up of 16 amino acids. The DNA for the CDR3 is TGTGCCAGCAGCTCTTACCGGACTAGCGGGGACCATACGCAGTATTTT. It is translated as CASSSYRTSGDHTQYF.

This clone has just a few counts. The V call is TRBV29-1, the J call TRBJ1-1; TRBD1 is a possible D gene (5 bases). CDR1 is SQVTM and CDR2 is ANQGSEA in the germline V gene. The CDR3 is 14 amino acids. V gave up 6 bases and J gave up 0 bases, with 14 bases separating them. CDR3 protein: CSVKYGGLNTEAFF. CDR3 sequence (DNA): TGCAGCGTGAAATACGGGGGTTTGAACACTGAAGCTTTCTTT.